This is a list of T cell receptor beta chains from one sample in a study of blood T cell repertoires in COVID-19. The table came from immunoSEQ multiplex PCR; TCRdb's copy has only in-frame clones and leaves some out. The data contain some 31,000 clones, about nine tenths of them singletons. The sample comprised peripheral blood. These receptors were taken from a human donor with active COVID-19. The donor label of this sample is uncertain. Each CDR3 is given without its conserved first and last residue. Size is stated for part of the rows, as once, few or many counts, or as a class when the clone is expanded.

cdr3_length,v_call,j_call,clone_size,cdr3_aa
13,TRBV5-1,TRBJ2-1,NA,ASSLGQGPYNEQF
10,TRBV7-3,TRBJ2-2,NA,ASSSYTGELF
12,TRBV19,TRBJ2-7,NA,ASRSYPQGTEQY
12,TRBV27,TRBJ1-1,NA,ASRQGPSQPEAF
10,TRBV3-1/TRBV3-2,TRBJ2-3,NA,ASSLSGHEMY
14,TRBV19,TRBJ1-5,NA,ASSIDGTGWGQPQH
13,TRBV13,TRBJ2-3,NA,ASSLARGVWDTQY
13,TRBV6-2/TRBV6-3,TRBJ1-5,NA,ASSTTRQGSQPQH
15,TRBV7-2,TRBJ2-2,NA,ASSLRLAGGFTGELF
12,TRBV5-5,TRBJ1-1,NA,ASSHDIAGTEAF
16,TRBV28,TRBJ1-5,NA,ASSPTGGLLRSNQPQH
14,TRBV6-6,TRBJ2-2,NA,ASRIDRRRNTGELF
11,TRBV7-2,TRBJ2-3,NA,ASSLSGPGAQY
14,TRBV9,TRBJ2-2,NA,ASSVSITGNTGELF
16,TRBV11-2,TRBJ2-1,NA,ASSLFYFGLAEGDEQF
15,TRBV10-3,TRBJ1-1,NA,AATPSTSGQGGTEAF
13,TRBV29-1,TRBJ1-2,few,SVEEGFGQGYGYT
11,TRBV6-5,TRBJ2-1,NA,ASSSWTSGAEF
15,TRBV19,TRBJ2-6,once,ASSIGPGKNGANVLT
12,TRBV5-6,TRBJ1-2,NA,ASSLSGTGNGYT
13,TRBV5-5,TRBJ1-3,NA,ASSLTGTGTDTIY
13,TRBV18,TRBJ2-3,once,ASSPRIRGTDTQY
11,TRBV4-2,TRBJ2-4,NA,ASSQPDYNIQY
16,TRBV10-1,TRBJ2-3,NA,ASSESNGGARFTDTQY
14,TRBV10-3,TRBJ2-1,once,AISRDSGGSYNEQF
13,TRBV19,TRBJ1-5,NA,ASSIPTGVGQPQH
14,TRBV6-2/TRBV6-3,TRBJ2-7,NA,ASSSETSGRSYEQY
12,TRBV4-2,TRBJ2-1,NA,ASSPVGTGNEQF
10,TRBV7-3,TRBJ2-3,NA,ASSFLGSTQY
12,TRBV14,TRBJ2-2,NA,ASSQGGYTGELF
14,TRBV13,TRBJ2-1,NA,ASSESPGQTYNEQF
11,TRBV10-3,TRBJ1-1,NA,AISLSRGTEAF
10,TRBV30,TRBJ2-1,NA,AWRGRDYEQF
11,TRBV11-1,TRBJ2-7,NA,ASSPPGVGLRY
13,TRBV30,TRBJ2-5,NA,AWSPGGTSLKTQY
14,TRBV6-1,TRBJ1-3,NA,ASSEAYSHSGNTIY
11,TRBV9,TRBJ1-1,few,ASSAQGKSEAF
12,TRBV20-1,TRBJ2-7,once,SASDGSGHYEQY
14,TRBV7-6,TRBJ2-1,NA,ASSLVLAGGRDEQF
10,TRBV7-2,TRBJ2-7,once,ASSSFTYEQY
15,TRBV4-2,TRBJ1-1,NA,ASSQSGPGGGNTEAF
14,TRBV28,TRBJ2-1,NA,ASSMTSGGYHNEQF
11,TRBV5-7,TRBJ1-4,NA,ASSFYVAEKLF
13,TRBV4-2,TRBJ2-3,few,ASSHSGPSTDTQY
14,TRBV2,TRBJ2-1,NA,ASLAEETGIGDEQF
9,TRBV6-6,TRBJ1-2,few,ASIAGVGYT
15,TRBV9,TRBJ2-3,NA,ASTGGASGGSTDTQY
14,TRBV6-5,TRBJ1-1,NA,ASSYARQGKNTEAF
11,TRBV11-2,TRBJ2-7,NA,ASSRGIDYEQY
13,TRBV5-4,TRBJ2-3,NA,ASSLSGGPTDTQY
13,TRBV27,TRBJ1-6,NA,ASSLRRTNNSPLH
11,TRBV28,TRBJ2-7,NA,ASTPGLAYEQY
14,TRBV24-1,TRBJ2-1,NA,ATSDPIAGVGNEQF
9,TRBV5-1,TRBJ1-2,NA,ASKAGYGYT
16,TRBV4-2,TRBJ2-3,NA,ASSQDVIAGALRDTQY
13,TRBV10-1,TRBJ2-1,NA,ASSERGSSYNEQF
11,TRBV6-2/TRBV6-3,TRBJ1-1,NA,ASSYGTGTEAF
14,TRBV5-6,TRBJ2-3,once,ASSLGLEGFTDTQY
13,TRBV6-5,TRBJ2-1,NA,ASSYEAGLNNEQF